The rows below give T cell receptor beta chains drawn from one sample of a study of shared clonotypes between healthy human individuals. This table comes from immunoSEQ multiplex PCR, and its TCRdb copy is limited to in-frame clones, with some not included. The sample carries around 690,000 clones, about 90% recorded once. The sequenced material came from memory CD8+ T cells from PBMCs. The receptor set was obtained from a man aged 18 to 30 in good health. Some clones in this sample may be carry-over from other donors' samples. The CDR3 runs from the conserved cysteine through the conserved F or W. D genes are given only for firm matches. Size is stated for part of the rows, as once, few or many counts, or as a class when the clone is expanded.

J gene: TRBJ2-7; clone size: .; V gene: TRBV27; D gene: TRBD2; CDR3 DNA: TGTGCCAGCTCCTCTAGCGGTAGCTCCTACGAGCAGTACTTC; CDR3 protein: CASSSSGSSYEQYF
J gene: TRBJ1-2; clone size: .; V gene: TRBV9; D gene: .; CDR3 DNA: TGTGCCAGCAGCGTGTCAATCAGAAAGGAGACAGGCTATGGCTACACCTTC; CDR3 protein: CASSVSIRKETGYGYTF
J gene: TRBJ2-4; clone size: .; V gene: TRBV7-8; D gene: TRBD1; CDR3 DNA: TGTGCCAGCAGCCCTCTGTCCCGGGACAGTTTACTAGGGGCCAAAAACATTCAGTACTTC; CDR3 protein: CASSPLSRDSLLGAKNIQYF
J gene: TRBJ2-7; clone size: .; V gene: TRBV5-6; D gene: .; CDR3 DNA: TGTGCCAGCAGCTTGTCGTCCGGGACGGATTCCTACGAGCAGTACTTC; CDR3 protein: CASSLSSGTDSYEQYF
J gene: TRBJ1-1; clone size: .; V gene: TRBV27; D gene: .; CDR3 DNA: TGTGCCAGCAGTTTATGGGGTGGGAAGACTGAAGCTTTCTTT; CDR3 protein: CASSLWGGKTEAFF
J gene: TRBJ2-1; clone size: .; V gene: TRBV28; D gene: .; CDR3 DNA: TGTGCCAGCAGTCCGAAGGGACTCCTCAATGAGCAGTTCTTC; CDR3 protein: CASSPKGLLNEQFF
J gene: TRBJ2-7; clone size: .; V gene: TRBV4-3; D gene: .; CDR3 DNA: TGCGCCAGCAGCCAAGAACATGAGACCTACGAGCAGTACTTC; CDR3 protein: CASSQEHETYEQYF
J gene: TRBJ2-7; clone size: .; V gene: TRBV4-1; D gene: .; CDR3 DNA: TGCGCCAGCACGGACACCTTAGCGGAGATCCCCTACGAGCAGTACTTC; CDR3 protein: CASTDTLAEIPYEQYF
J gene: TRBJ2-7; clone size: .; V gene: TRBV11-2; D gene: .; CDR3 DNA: TGTGCCAGCAGTTACAGGGCGATGACGGCGGGGGAGCAGTACTTC; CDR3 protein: CASSYRAMTAGEQYF
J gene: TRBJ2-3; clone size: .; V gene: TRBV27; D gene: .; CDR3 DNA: TGTGCCAGCAATGCTAAGGGGTCAGATACGCAGTATTTT; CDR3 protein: CASNAKGSDTQYF
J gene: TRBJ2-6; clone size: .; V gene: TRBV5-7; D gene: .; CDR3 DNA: TGTGCCAGCAGAGGTTGTCTTGTACAAAGTCGGGCCAACGTCCTGACTTTC; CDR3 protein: CASRGCLVQSRANVLTF
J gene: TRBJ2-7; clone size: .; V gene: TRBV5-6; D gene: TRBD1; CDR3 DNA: TGTGCCAGCAGCTCCCGGGACAGGGGTTACGAGCAGTACTTC; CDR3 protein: CASSSRDRGYEQYF
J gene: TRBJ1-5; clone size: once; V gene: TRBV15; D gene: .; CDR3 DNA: TGTGCCACCAGCAGGGACAGTCGAATTCAGCCCCAGCATTTT; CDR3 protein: CATSRDSRIQPQHF
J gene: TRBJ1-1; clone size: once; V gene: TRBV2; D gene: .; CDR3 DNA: TGTGCCAGCGCCCGGACGGTGAACACTGAAGCTTTCTTT; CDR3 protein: CASARTVNTEAFF
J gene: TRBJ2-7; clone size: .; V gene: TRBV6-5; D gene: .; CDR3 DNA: TGTGCCAGCAGTTACTTAAACAGCTACGAGCAGTACTTC; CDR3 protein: CASSYLNSYEQYF
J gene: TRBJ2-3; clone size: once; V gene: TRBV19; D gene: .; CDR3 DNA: TGTGCCAGTAGTATAGATCGGACATTCGATGGGGGCACAGATACGCAGTATTTT; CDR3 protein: CASSIDRTFDGGTDTQYF
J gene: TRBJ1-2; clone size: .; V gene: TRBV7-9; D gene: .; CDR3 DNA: TGTGCCAGCAGCTTAGTAGGCAGGGGTTTGGCCTACACCTTC; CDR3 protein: CASSLVGRGLAYTF
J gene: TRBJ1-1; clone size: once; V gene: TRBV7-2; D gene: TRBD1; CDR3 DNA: TGTGCCAGCATCCCAGGGGGCTCGAACACTGAAGCTTTCTTT; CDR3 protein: CASIPGGSNTEAFF
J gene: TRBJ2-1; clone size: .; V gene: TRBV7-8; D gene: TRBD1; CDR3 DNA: TGTGCCAGCAACTTACCCGGGACAGTGGCCTACAATGAGCAGTTCTTC; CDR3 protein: CASNLPGTVAYNEQFF
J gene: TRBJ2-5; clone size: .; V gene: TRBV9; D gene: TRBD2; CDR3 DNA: TGTGCCAGCAGCCCGGGAGGGTGGAACCAAGAGACCCAGTACTTC; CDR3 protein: CASSPGGWNQETQYF
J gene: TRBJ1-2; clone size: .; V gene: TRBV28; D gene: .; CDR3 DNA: TGTGCCAGCAGTTTCCAGGAGCTGTGGGGCTACACCTTC; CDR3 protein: CASSFQELWGYTF
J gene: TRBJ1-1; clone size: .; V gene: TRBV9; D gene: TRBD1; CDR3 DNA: TGTGCCTCGGGACAGCAGAACACTGAAGCTTTCTTT; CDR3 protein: CASGQQNTEAFF